Presented here are 10 T cell receptor beta chains from one specimen sequenced in a study of cytomegalovirus exposure and HLA in healthy donors. PCR involved 60 Vbeta and 13 Jbeta primers. Repertoires were generated with immunoSEQ multiplex PCR, while TCRdb's copy carries only in-frame clones and drops some. The sample holds about 200,000 clones, about four fifths seen once. Sequenced material: PBMCs. The receptors here all came from a woman aged 18-30 years in good health and CMV-seronegative.

The gene calls are TRBV7-9 and TRBJ2-6; 9 bases align to TRBD2. This CDR3 comprises 18 residues. The junction had 9 bases not matched to a gene; V was cut back by 5 bases and J by 1 base. The germline gives CDR1 SEHNR, CDR2 FQNEAQ (reference sequence). This CDR3 is CASSHRLAGASGANVLTF. DNA of the CDR3: TGTGCCAGCAGCCATAGGTTAGCGGGAGCTTCTGGGGCCAACGTCCTGACTTTC.

The chain carries TRBV29-1 and TRBJ1-2, with D maybe TRBD1 (5 bases). Trimming shortened V by 6 bases and J by 2 bases, and 13 bases separated the two germline ends. Germline loops: CDR1 SQVTM, CDR2 ANQGSEA. This CDR3 region has 13 residues. CDR3 DNA: TGCAGCGTAGTGGGACTCTTCAACTATGGCTACACCTTC. Translation: CSVVGLFNYGYTF.

This chain connects TRBV10-3 to TRBJ2-1, with a possible D match to TRBD2 (5 bases). The CDR3 is 15 amino acids. V was cut by 6 bases and J by 0 bases, with 12 bases left in between. Germline V CDR1 and CDR2: ENHRY, SYGVKD. DNA of the CDR3: TGTGCCATCAGCATGAGCGGTAGCTCCTACAATGAGCAGTTCTTC. It is translated as CAISMSGSSYNEQFF.

The rearrangement links TRBV28 to TRBJ1-5, with TRBD1 matching 7 bases. The CDR3 has 13 amino acids. Unmatched junction bases numbered 5, after V lost 7 bases and J lost 5 bases. CDR1 and CDR2 (germline): MDHEN, SYDVKM. The CDR3, as DNA: TGTGCCAGCATCCAGGGGGTCCATCAGCCCCAGCATTTT. This gives the protein CASIQGVHQPQHF.

V gene TRBV16 combines with J gene TRBJ2-5, with TRBD1 as a possible D gene (5 bases). The CDR3 extends over 13 amino acids. Germline loops: CDR1 KGHSY, CDR2 FQNENV. Trimming took off 3 bases at V and 5 bases at J, with 10 bases between the two ends. This chain's CDR3 is CASSQAAGETQYF. The CDR3 DNA reads as TGTGCCAGCAGCCAGGCTGCAGGGGAGACCCAGTACTTC.

This clone was seen once. Other DNA sequences in this specimen translate into the identical CDR3. CDR3 nucleotide sequence: TGTGCCAGCAGCGTAGAGGGGACAGGGAATGAAAAACTGTTTTTT. This encodes CASSVEGTGNEKLFF. The genes are TRBV9 and TRBJ1-4; 9 bases align to TRBD1. V lost 0 bases to trimming and J lost 5 bases; unmatched junction nucleotides: 2. CDR1 SGDLS and CDR2 YYNGEE come from the germline V gene. CDR3 length equals 15 residues.

This rearrangement joins TRBV9 to TRBJ2-5; tentatively, D is TRBD2 (5 bases). The CDR3 has 15 residues. The germline V gene encodes CDR1 SGDLS and CDR2 YYNGEE. V lost 3 bases and J lost 9, with 21 bases in between. The DNA of the CDR3 is TGTGCCAGCAGCGCTTTATCGTGGCCCGAGGAGGCCCAGTACTTC. It codes for CASSALSWPEEAQYF.

This clone was counted a single time. The chain employs TRBV27 and TRBJ2-2; D possibly corresponds to TRBD1 (5 bases). The CDR3 length is 15 residues. Trimming took 5 bases from V and 6 from J, leaving 16 bases between them. Germline-derived CDR1 and CDR2 are MNHEY and SMNVEV (reference sequence). The CDR3 loop reads CASSPHKQGSGELFF. CDR3 in DNA: TGTGCCAGCAGTCCACATAAGCAGGGCTCCGGGGAGCTGTTTTTT.

The CDR3 nucleotides read TGCAGCGTTGAAGGAGGATTAGCTTTCTTT. The encoded protein is CSVEGGLAFF. The chain is built from TRBV29-1 and TRBJ1-1; D gene ambiguous. This CDR3 is built from 10 residues. Looked up from germline, CDR1 is SQVTM and CDR2 is ANQGSEA. Deletions cut 1 base from V and 10 bases from J, with 7 bases between.

This chain uses TRBV7-2 with TRBJ2-5, with 8 bases aligning to TRBD1. This CDR3 comprises 15 residues. With 2 bases clipped from V and 0 bases from J, the junction kept 2 bases outside the gene matches. CDR1 is SGHTA, CDR2 FQGNSA, per germline. This CDR3 reads CASSLWTGYQETQYF. In DNA, the CDR3 is TGTGCCAGCAGCTTATGGACAGGGTACCAAGAGACCCAGTACTTC.